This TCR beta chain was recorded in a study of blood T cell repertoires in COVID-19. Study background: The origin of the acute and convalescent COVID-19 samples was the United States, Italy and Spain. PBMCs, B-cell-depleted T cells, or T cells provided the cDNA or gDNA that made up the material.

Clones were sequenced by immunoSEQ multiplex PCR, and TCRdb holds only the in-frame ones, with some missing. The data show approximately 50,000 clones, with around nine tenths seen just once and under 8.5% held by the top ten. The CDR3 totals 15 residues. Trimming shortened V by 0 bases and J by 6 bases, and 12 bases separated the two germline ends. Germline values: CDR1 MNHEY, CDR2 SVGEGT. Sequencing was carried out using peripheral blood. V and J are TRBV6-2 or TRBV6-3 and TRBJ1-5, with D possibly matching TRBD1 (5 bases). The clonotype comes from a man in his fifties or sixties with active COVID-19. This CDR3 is CASSYSGQGLQPQHF. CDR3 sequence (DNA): TGTGCCAGCAGTTACTCGGGGCAGGGTCTTCAGCCCCAGCATTTT.